A single sample is the source of the 8 T cell receptor beta chains below, sequenced in a study of T cell responses to AZD1222 COVID-19 vaccine. Libraries were prepared by immunoSEQ multiplex PCR; TCRdb keeps only in-frame clonotypes and omits some of them. The sample records approximately 180,000 clones, approximately 90% being singletons. The sequenced sample was peripheral blood, obtained on day 0 of AZD1222 vaccination. Every receptor here comes from an adult in good health.

The rearrangement joins TRBV19 to TRBJ1-2; possibly TRBD1 for D (5 bases). The V gene's germline CDR1 is LNHDA and CDR2 SQIVND (reference sequence). V was pared by 8 bases and J by 4 bases, with 20 bases between. This CDR3 has 15 residues. As DNA, the CDR3 is TGTGCCAGTGCACAAGAAGGACGGAGGGGCTATGGCTACACCTTC. Its protein is CASAQEGRRGYGYTF. Complete variable domain (other parts from reference TRBV19 and TRBJ1-2): DGGITQSPKYLFRKEGQNVTLSCEQNLNHDAMYWYRQDPGQGLRLIYYSQIVNDFQKGDIAEGYSVSREKKESFPLTVTSAQKNPTAFYLCASAQEGRRGYGYTFGSGTRLTVV.

For this clone: At one of its ends the junction is not consistent with the germline gene, which may arise from a read error. The CDR3 bases are TGTGCCAGCAGCAAAGACGGGTCTGGCTACACCTTC. Protein product: CASSKDGSGYTF. The chain combines TRBV3-1 (or the pseudogene TRBV3-2) with TRBJ1-2; D unclear. This CDR3 spans 12 amino acids. From germline, CDR1 is LGHDT and CDR2 YNNKEL (reference sequence).

V is TRBV19 and J is TRBJ1-3, with TRBD1 identical over 7 bases. The CDR3 covers 15 residues. V gave up 4 bases and J gave up 3 bases; unmatched junction bases: 6. Germline V gene data show CDR1 as LNHDA and CDR2 as SQIVND (reference sequence). CDR3 sequence reads: CASSTRGVYGNTIYF. For the CDR3, the DNA is TGTGCCAGTAGTACCAGGGGGGTGTATGGAAACACCATATATTTT.

J is TRBJ1-1 and V is TRBV5-8, with D perhaps matching TRBD1 (6 bases). Trimming took 4 bases from V and 3 from J, leaving 13 bases between them. CDR3 size: 14 residues. Germline CDR1 is SGHTS and CDR2 is YDEGEE. The CDR3 DNA reads as TGTGCCAGCAGCAAATATACAGGGCACACTGAAGCTTTCTTT. This sequence encodes CASSKYTGHTEAFF.

The chain couples TRBV2 to TRBJ1-2; D gene ambiguous. This CDR3 comprises 13 residues. V was cut by 6 bases and J by 4 bases, with 12 bases left in between. Germline loops: CDR1 SNHLY, CDR2 FYNNEI. CDR3 in DNA: TGTGCCAGCAGCGTCGACGGAACCTATGGCTACACCTTC. Protein: CASSVDGTYGYTF.

The V gene is TRBV7-9, the J gene TRBJ2-1; D not resolved. CDR3 length: 13 amino acids. Trimming took off 1 base at V and 4 bases at J, with 5 bases between the two ends. The V gene's germline CDR1 is SEHNR and CDR2 FQNEAQ (reference sequence). The CDR3 sequence: CASSLDRYNEQFF. The CDR3 DNA is TGTGCCAGCAGCTTAGACCGTTACAATGAGCAGTTCTTC.

The gene calls are TRBV6-5 and TRBJ2-7, with 11 bases lining up with TRBD2. The CDR3 consists of 15 residues. V dropped 5 bases and J dropped 2; count of bases not matched to a gene: 5. Germline V gene sequence: CDR1 MNHEY, CDR2 SVGAGI. The CDR3 sequence: CASSPTSGGPYEQYF. The CDR3 coding sequence is TGTGCCAGCAGTCCCACTAGCGGGGGACCCTACGAGCAGTACTTC.

V usage is TRBV18 and J usage is TRBJ2-5, with D perhaps TRBD2 (6 bases). The V gene's germline CDR1 is KGHSH and CDR2 LQKENI. The CDR3 is 14 residues long. V was pared by 3 bases and J by 1 base, with 9 bases between. Written as DNA, the CDR3 is TGTGCCAGCTCACCGATGGGGGGCCAAGAGACCCAGTACTTC. The encoded protein is CASSPMGGQETQYF. The complete variable domain, with remaining parts taken from reference TRBV18 and TRBJ2-5, reads NAGVMQNPRHLVRRRGQEARLRCSPMKGHSHVYWYRQLPEEGLKFMVYLQKENIIDESGMPKERFSAEFPKEGPSILRIQQVVRGDSAAYFCASSPMGGQETQYFGPGTRLLVL.